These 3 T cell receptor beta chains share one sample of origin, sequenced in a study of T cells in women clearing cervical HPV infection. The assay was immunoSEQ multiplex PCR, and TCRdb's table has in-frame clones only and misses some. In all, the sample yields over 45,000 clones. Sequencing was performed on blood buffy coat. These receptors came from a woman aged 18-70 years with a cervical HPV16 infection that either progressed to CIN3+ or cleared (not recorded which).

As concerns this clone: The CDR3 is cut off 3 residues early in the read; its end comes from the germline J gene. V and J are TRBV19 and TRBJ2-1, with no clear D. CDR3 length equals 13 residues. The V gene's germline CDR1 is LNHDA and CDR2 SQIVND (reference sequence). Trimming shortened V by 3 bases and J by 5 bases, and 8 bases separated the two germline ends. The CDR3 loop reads CASSISVDNEQFF. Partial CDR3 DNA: TGTGCCAGTAGTATCAGCGTAGACAATGAG.

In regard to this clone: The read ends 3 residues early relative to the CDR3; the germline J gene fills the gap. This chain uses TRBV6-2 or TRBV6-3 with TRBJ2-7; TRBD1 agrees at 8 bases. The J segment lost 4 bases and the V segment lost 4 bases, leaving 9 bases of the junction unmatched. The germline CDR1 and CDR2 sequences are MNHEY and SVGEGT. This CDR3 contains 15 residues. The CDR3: CASSFLDRVLYEQYF. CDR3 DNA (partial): TGTGCCAGCAGTTTCTTGGACAGGGTATTGTACGAG.

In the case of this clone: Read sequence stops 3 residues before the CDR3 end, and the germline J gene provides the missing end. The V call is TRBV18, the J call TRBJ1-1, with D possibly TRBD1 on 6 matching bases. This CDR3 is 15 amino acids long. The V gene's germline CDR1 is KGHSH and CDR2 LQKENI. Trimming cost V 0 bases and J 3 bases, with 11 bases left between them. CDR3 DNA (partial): TGTGCCAGCTCACCACCTAGGGGGAGTTACACTGAA. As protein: CASSPPRGSYTE. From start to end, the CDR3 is CASSPPRGSYTEAFF.